These 12 T cell receptor beta chains share one sample of origin, sequenced in a study of T-cell reconstitution after alpha-beta-depleted transplantation in children listed by TCRdb under 2016. What the treatment or condition label conveys for this sample: allogeneic hematopoietic cell transplantation with graft depleted of TCRalphabeta T cells and CD19 B cells. Libraries were prepared through PCR. The instrument was an Illumina HiSeq 2500. TCR library preparation used molecular barcoding, with unique molecular identifiers applied to normalize quantification of the TCRbeta repertoire. TCRdb itself trimmed the public reads at Q25 with fastp, ran MiXCR and retained productive beta chains. A single entry per CDR3 protein holds the most common genes and DNA from its merged rows. The sample table shows 530,000 or so distinct CDR3 sequences, and around 27% are seen once. Of the sample, 30% to 40% is held by the ten largest clones.

The sequencing used PBMCs, collected before TCRalphabeta/CD19-depleted stem cell transplant. Source of these receptors: a boy less than two years old with Wiskott-Aldrich syndrome, due to receive a stem cell transplant.

The chain is built from TRBV12-3 or TRBV12-4 and TRBJ2-1, with TRBD2 identical over 10 bases. After removal of 7 bases from V and 3 bases from J, the junction contained 3 bases not matched to a gene. The CDR3 totals 14 residues. CDR3 bases: TGTGCCAGCACCCTAGCGGGAGTCTACAATGAGCAGTTCTTC. Protein sequence: CASTLAGVYNEQFF.

The chain recombines TRBV20-1 with TRBJ2-1; D possibly corresponds to TRBD2 (6 bases). CDR1 is DFQATT and CDR2 is SNEGSKA in the germline V gene (reference sequence). The CDR3 runs 16 residues. V gave up 4 bases and J gave up 0 bases, with 16 bases separating them. The CDR3 DNA follows: TGCAGTGCTAAAGTCAAACACGGGGGCTCCTACAATGAGCAGTTCTTC. Its translation: CSAKVKHGGSYNEQFF.

This clonotype was detected only a few times. The chain has TRBV4-1 and TRBJ2-7; D may be TRBD1 (5 bases). V dropped 1 base and J dropped 3 bases, with 7 bases sitting between them. CDR3 length: 13 amino acids. Germline assignment: CDR1 MGHRA and CDR2 YSYEKL. The DNA for the CDR3 is TGCGCCAGCAGCCAAGGACAGATCTACGAGCAGTACTTC. It specifies CASSQGQIYEQYF.

This clonotype was seen only a few times. CDR3: CASSLGFYAGDEQFF. CDR3 DNA: TGCGCCAGCAGCTTGGGCTTCTATGCAGGGGATGAGCAGTTCTTC. This chain connects TRBV5-1 to TRBJ2-1; perhaps TRBD1 as D (6 bases). The CDR3 runs to 15 residues. The V gene's germline CDR1 is SGHRS and CDR2 YFSETQ. V was clipped by 0 bases and J by 8 bases, with 15 bases between them.

The gene calls are TRBV20-1 and TRBJ2-1; D unclear. The CDR3 consists of 15 residues. Trimming removed 0 bases from V and 8 bases from J, with 17 bases in between. Looked up from germline, CDR1 is DFQATT and CDR2 is SNEGSKA (reference sequence). The CDR3 DNA follows: TGCAGTGCTAGAGAGCGGATGCCGCGGAGCGATGAGCAGTTCTTC. It translates to CSARERMPRSDEQFF.

A few counts support this clonotype. The CDR3 spells CATSGKRSGQGVEVKTDTQYF. The CDR3 DNA is TGTGCCACCAGCGGAAAGAGGTCGGGACAGGGTGTGGAAGTTAAAACAGATACGCAGTATTTT. The chain uses TRBV15 and TRBJ2-3, with 9 bases aligning to TRBD1. This CDR3 has 21 amino acids. J lost 3 bases, V lost 5 bases, and 24 bases had no gene match. CDR1 and CDR2 (germline): LNHNV, YYDKDF (reference sequence). The whole variable domain, remainder taken from reference TRBV15 and TRBJ2-3, is DAMVIQNPRYQVTQFGKPVTLSCSQTLNHNVMYWYQQKSSQAPKLLFHYYDKDFNNEADTPDNFQSRRPNTSFCFLDIRSPGLGDTAMYLCATSGKRSGQGVEVKTDTQYFGPGTRLTVL.

This clonotype was detected only a few times. V usage is TRBV29-1 and J usage is TRBJ2-5; 10 nucleotides agree with TRBD2. CDR1 is SQVTM and CDR2 is ANQGSEA in the germline V gene. The ends lost 6 bases at V and 5 bases at J; junction bases unmatched: 12. The CDR3 length is 15 residues. CDR3 bases: TGCAGCGTCGCAACATTAGCGGGAGGAAGGGAGACCCAGTACTTC. Its translation is CSVATLAGGRETQYF.

The chain employs TRBV5-1 and TRBJ1-2; D gene unclear. V gave up 0 bases and J gave up 0 bases, with 9 bases separating them. The length of the CDR3 is 15 residues. CDR1 is SGHRS and CDR2 is YFSETQ in the germline V gene. CDR3 bases: TGCGCCAGCAGCTTGGGTCAGGCTTCTAACTATGGCTACACCTTC. It translates to CASSLGQASNYGYTF.

This rearrangement joins TRBV4-1 to TRBJ1-1; the match to TRBD1 covers 8 bases. After removal of 1 base from V and 4 bases from J, the junction contained 11 bases not matched to a gene. This CDR3 is 17 amino acids long. Germline-derived CDR1 and CDR2 are MGHRA and YSYEKL. The chain's CDR3 is CASSQGSATGAVTEAFF. DNA for the CDR3: TGCGCCAGCAGCCAAGGGTCCGCGACAGGGGCAGTCACTGAAGCTTTCTTT.

This clonotype has just a few counts. This chain uses TRBV28 with TRBJ2-2; D ambiguous. From germline, CDR1 is MDHEN and CDR2 SYDVKM. Trimming took off 6 bases at V and 4 bases at J, with 9 bases between the two ends. This CDR3 contains 13 residues. CDR3 coding DNA: TGTGCCAGCAGCCCCGGTCCCACCGGGGAGCTGTTTTTT. This sequence encodes CASSPGPTGELFF.

The CDR3 nucleotides are TGCGCCAGCTTAACGAACACCGGGGAGCTGTTTTTT. It yields the protein CASLTNTGELFF. V usage is TRBV5-1 and J usage is TRBJ2-2; D is uncertain. The CDR3 extends over 12 amino acids. Germline lookup yields CDR1 SGHRS and CDR2 YFSETQ. Trimming pared 7 bases from V and 0 bases from J, leaving 4 bases between.

The rearrangement links TRBV5-1 to TRBJ1-1; D gene uncertain. The V end lost 0 bases, the J end lost 1 base, and 10 bases lay between the germline ends. Germline CDR1 reads SGHRS; CDR2 reads YFSETQ. CDR3 length equals 15 residues. The CDR3 region is CASSLAPKENTEAFF. The DNA for the CDR3 is TGCGCCAGCAGCTTGGCCCCAAAGGAGAACACTGAAGCTTTCTTT.